Reported below is one TCR beta chain. Its matching antigen is unknown. The V and J ends lost 0 bases and 4 bases respectively, with 13 bases between them. Germline V gives CDR1 SGDLS, CDR2 YYNGEE. CDR3 length: 15 amino acids. Assay used: immunoSEQ multiplex PCR; TCRdb lists only in-frame clones, some missing. The table shows around 130,000 clones, with about 94% occurring only once. The sample belongs to a study of T cell responses to AZD1222 COVID-19 vaccine. For the study at large: Second doses at about 4 or about 12 weeks were pooled. Study outcomes and limitations: CD4 TCRs associated with vaccination spanned spike, dominating at 160-218 and 743-854. Most donors were white British, females outnumbered males, and clonal diversity was possibly underestimated.

The material was peripheral blood, obtained on day 0 of AZD1222 vaccination. The genes are TRBV9 and TRBJ1-2; weak D call: TRBD1 (5 bases). The TCR originated in an adult in good health. CDR3 bases: TGTGCCAGCAGCGTAGTCGGAGGGGAGGGCTATGGCTACACCTTC. It codes for CASSVVGGEGYGYTF.